The clone carrying this T cell receptor beta chain was seen a single time. The data are from a study of blood T cell repertoires in COVID-19. Some clones are missing from TCRdb's copy, which holds only in-frame ones; the method was immunoSEQ multiplex PCR. In the table there are roughly 41,000 clones, 90% of which are singletons. V was clipped by 0 bases and J by 5 bases, with 17 bases between them. The CDR3 runs 17 residues. CDR1 and CDR2 (germline): ENHRY, SYGVKD. The receptor's source is a man between 60 and 70 years old with active or convalescent COVID-19. The sample taken for sequencing was peripheral blood. This rearrangement joins TRBV10-3 to TRBJ2-1, with D possibly matching TRBD1 (7 bases). The CDR3 region has the DNA TGTGCCATCAGTGAGTCCGGGGGACAGCTTTCTCACAATGAGCAGTTCTTC. This encodes CAISESGGQLSHNEQFF.